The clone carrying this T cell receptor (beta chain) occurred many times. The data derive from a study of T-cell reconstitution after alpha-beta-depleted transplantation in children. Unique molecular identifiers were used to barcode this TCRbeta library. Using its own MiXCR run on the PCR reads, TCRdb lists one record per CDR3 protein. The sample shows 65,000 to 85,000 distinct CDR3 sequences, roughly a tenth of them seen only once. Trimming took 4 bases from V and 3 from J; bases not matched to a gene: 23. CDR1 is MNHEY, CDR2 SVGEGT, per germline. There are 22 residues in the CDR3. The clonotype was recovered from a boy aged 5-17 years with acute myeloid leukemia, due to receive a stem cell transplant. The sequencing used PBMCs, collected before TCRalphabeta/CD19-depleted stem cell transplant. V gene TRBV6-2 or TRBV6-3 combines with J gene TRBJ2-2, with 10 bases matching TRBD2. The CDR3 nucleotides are TGTGCCAGCAGTTCGGGACCGCCGGGACTAGCGTGGAGTAGGGGCGACACCGGGGAGCTGTTTTTT. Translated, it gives CASSSGPPGLAWSRGDTGELFF.